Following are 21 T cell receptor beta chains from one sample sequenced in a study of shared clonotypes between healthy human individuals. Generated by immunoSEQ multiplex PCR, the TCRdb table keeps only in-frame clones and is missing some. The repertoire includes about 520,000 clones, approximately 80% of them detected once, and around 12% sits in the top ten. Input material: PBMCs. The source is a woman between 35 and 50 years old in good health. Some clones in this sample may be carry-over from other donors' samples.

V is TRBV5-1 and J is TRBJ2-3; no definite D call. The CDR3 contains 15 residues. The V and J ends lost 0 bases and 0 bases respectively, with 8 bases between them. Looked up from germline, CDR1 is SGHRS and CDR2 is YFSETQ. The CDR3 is CASSLDRSSTDTQYF. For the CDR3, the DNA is TGCGCCAGCAGCTTGGACCGCTCCAGCACAGATACGCAGTATTTT.

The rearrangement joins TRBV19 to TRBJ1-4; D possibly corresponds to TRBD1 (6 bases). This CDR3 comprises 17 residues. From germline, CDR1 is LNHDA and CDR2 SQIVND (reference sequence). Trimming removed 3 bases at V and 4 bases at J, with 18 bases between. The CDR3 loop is CASSIGRRGKGNEKLFF. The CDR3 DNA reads TGTGCCAGTAGTATCGGGCGCAGGGGCAAGGGTAATGAAAAACTGTTTTTT.

CDR3 protein: CSVLGSWDQPQHF. The CDR3 nucleotides are TGCAGCGTTCTTGGGAGCTGGGATCAGCCCCAGCATTTT. The chain has TRBV29-1 and TRBJ1-5; the D is unclear. Trimming stripped 5 bases from V and 5 bases from J, with 13 bases between. This CDR3 has 13 residues. Germline CDR1 reads SQVTM; CDR2 reads ANQGSEA.

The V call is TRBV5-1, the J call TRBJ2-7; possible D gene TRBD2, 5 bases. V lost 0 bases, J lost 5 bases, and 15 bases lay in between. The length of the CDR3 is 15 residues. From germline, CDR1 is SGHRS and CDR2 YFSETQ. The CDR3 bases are TGCGCCAGCAGCTTGGATGGCGGCTTAGCGAACGAGCAGTACTTC. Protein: CASSLDGGLANEQYF.

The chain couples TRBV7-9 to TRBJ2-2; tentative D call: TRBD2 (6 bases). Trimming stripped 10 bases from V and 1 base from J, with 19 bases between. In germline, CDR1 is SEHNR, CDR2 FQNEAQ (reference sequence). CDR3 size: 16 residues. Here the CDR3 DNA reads TGTGCCATCCCTCGAAATAGCGGAGAGAACACCGGGGAGCTGTTTTTT. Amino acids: CAIPRNSGENTGELFF.

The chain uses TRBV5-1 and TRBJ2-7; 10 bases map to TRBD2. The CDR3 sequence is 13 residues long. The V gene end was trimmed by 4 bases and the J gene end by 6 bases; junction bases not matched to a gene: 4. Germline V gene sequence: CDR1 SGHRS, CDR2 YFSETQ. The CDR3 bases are TGCGCCAGCAGCACCGGGACTAGCGTCGAGCAGTACTTC. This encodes CASSTGTSVEQYF.

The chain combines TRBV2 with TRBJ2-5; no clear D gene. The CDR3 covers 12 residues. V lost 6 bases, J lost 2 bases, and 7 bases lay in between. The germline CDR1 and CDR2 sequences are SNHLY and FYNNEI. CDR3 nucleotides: TGTGCCAGCAGAACCGGGCAAGAGACCCAGTACTTC. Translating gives CASRTGQETQYF.

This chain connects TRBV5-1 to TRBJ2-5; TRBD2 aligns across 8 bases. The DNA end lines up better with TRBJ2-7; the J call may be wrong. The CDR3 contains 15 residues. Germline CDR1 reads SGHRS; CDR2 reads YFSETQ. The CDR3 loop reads CASSPEAGGSYEQYF. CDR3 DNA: TGCGCCAGCAGCCCCGAGGCGGGAGGTTCCTACGAGCAGTACTTC.

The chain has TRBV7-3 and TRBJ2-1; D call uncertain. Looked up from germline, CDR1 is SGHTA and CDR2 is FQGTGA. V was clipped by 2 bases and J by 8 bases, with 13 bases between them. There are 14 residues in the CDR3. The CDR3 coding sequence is TGTGCCAGCAGCTTAGCCGGACGGGTCGATGAGCAGTTCTTC. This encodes CASSLAGRVDEQFF.

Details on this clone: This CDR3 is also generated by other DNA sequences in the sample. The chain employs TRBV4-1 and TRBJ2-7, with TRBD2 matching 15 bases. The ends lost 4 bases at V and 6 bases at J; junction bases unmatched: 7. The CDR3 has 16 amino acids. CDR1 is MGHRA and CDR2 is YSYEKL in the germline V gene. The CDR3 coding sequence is TGCGCCAGCAGCCGCGGACTAGCGGGAGGGCCGTCCGAGCAGTACTTC. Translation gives CASSRGLAGGPSEQYF.

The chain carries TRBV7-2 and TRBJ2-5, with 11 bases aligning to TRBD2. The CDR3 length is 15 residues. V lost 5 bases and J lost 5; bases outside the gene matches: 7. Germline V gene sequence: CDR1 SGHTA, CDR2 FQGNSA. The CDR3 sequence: CASSRQSSGRETQYF. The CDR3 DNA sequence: TGTGCCAGCAGCCGCCAGTCTAGCGGGAGGGAGACCCAGTACTTC.

In nucleotides, the CDR3 is TGCGCCAGCAGCTTATCGGGGCCCTCCGGGGAGCTGTTTTTT. Encoded protein: CASSLSGPSGELFF. This chain connects TRBV5-1 to TRBJ2-2; the D call may be TRBD1 or TRBD2 (5 bases each). Germline CDR1 and CDR2: SGHRS and YFSETQ. The CDR3 is 14 residues long. V was pared by 2 bases and J by 6 bases, with 11 bases between.

The CDR3 protein is CASYGAAYGYTF. The CDR3 DNA sequence: TGTGCCTCCTATGGGGCGGCTTATGGCTACACCTTC. This chain links TRBV30 with TRBJ1-2; D perhaps matches TRBD1 (5 bases). The CDR3 loop spans 12 amino acids. Per germline, CDR1 GTSNPN and CDR2 SVGIG (reference sequence). Trimming pared 7 bases from V and 5 bases from J, leaving 14 bases between. The whole variable domain, filled in from reference TRBV30 and TRBJ1-2, reads SQTIHQWPATLVQPVGSPLSLECTVEGTSNPNLYWYRQAAGRGLQLLFYSVGIGQISSEVPQNLSASRPQDRQFILSSKKLLLSDSGFYLCASYGAAYGYTFGSGTRLTVV.

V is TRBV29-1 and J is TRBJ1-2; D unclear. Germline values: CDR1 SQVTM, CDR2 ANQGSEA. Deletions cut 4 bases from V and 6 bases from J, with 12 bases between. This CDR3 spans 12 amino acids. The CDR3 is CSVVGLIDGYTF. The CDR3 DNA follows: TGCAGCGTTGTAGGGCTGATTGATGGCTACACCTTC.

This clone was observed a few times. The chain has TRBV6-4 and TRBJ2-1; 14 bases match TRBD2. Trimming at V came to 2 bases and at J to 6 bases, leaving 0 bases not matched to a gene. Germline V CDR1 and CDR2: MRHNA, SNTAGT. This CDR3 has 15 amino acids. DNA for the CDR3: TGTGCCAGCAGTGACGGACTAGCGGGAGGCAATGAGCAGTTCTTC. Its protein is CASSDGLAGGNEQFF.

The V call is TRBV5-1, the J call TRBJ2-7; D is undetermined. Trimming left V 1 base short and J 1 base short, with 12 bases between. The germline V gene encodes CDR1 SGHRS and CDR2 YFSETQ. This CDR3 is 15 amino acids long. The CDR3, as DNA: TGCGCCAGCAGCTTGCGAAGCGTGGGGTCCTACGAGCAGTACTTC. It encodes CASSLRSVGSYEQYF.

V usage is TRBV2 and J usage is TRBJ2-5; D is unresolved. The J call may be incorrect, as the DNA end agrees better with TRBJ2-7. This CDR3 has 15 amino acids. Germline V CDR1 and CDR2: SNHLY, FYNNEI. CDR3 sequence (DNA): TGTGCCAGCAGTGTTCTACCAGTCGGCACCTACGAGCAGTACTTC. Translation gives CASSVLPVGTYEQYF.

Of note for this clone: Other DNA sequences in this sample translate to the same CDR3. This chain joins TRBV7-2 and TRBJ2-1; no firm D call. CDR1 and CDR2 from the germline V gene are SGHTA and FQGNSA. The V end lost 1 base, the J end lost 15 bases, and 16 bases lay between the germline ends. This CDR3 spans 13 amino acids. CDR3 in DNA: TGTGCCAGCAGCTTAGAGTCAGGTGGAATGCCGTTCTTC. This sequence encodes CASSLESGGMPFF.

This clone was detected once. As DNA, the CDR3 is TGCGCCAGCAGCCAGCCAGGGACTAGCGGGCAAGAGACCCAGTACTTC. It yields the protein CASSQPGTSGQETQYF. This chain connects TRBV4-1 to TRBJ2-5, with TRBD2 matching 12 bases. Germline V gene sequence: CDR1 MGHRA, CDR2 YSYEKL. The V segment lost 3 bases and the J segment 2 bases; nucleotides outside the gene matches: 4. The CDR3 has 16 residues.

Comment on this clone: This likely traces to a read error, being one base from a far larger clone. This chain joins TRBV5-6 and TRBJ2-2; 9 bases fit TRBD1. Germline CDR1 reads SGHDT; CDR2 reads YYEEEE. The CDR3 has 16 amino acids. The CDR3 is CASSPGTGRDTRELFF. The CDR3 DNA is TGTGCCAGCAGCCCTGGGACAGGGCGGGACACCAGGGAGCTGTTTTTT.

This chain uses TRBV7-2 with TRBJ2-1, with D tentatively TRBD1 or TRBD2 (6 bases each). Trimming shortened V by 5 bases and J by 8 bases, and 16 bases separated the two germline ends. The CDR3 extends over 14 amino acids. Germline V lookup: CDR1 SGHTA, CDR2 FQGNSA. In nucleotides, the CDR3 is TGTGCCAGCAGCCTAATCCGGGGGCAGGATGAGCAGTTCTTC. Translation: CASSLIRGQDEQFF.